The source of this TCR beta chain is a study of Ad26.COV2.S vaccination and SARS-CoV-2 variants. As for the study in general: Ad26.COV2.S was injected intramuscularly once or twice, 56 days apart.

Indicated treatment: over 15 received Ad26.COV2.S at low or high dose, single or two shots; roughly five received placebo; per-sample allocation not given. Each sample was drawn 63 days after the first injection (of vaccine or placebo). This clone was seen ten or more times. The assay was immunoSEQ multiplex PCR, and TCRdb's table has in-frame clones only and misses some. Of 300,000 to 350,000 clones listed, about nine tenths were seen once; the top ten hold around 6.4%. This CDR3 region has 12 residues. Germline lookup yields CDR1 MDHEN and CDR2 SYDVKM. The germline V and J ends were trimmed by 6 bases and 7 bases, with 12 bases remaining between them.

This TCR was recovered from a person aged 18-60 years who received the Ad26.COV2.S COVID-19 vaccine or a placebo. The V call is TRBV28, the J call TRBJ1-1; TRBD1 is a possible D gene (5 bases). The input for sequencing was peripheral blood, taken in a trial of Ad26.COV2.S vaccine versus placebo. The CDR3 protein is CASSRGTVEAFF. CDR3 bases: TGTGCCAGCAGCCGCGGGACGGTTGAAGCTTTCTTT.